Here is one T cell receptor beta chain with its context. Its cognate antigen is unknown. This entry belongs to a study of cytomegalovirus exposure and HLA in healthy donors. Study-wide results and limits: Association of 16,951 TCR beta sequences with HLA alleles was found at 0.05 false discovery rate in a later analysis.

This CDR3 spans 15 amino acids. Germline V lookup: CDR1 SGHDN, CDR2 FVKESK. V was clipped by 1 base and J by 6 bases; unmatched bases: 5. Primers: 60 Vbeta forward and 13 Jbeta reverse. The assay was immunoSEQ multiplex PCR, and TCRdb's table has in-frame clones only and misses some. The sample lists around 150,000 clones, 76% seen once, with 1.5% to 2% in the top ten. The sequencing input was PBMCs. The chain recombines TRBV14 with TRBJ2-5; TRBD2 agrees at 10 bases. This TCR derives from a man aged 35-49 years in good health and CMV-seronegative. CDR3 nucleotides: TGTGCCAGCAGCCAAGGGCTAGCGGGGGTACAGACCCAGTACTTC. Its protein is CASSQGLAGVQTQYF.